This entry features one TCR beta chain sequence. The sample comes from a study of T cell changes during pregnancy in multiple sclerosis. Trimming pared 1 base from V and 6 bases from J, leaving 19 bases between. Germline V gives CDR1 MGHRA, CDR2 YSYEKL. The CDR3 has 17 amino acids. The protocol was immunoSEQ multiplex PCR, while the TCRdb copy is restricted to in-frame clones and leaves out a portion. The sample contains more than 25,000 clones, about nine tenths of which appear only once. This TCR was sampled from a female donor in good health, enrolled as a control in a pregnancy study. The sample consisted of CD8+ T cells from peripheral blood mononuclear cells, taken in the second trimester of pregnancy. The V gene is TRBV4-1, the J gene TRBJ2-1, with D tentatively TRBD1 (5 bases). The CDR3 DNA reads as TGCGCCAGCAGCCAAGGGCAGGGTGACGTGTTGGGCAATGAGCAGTTCTTC. Its protein is CASSQGQGDVLGNEQFF.